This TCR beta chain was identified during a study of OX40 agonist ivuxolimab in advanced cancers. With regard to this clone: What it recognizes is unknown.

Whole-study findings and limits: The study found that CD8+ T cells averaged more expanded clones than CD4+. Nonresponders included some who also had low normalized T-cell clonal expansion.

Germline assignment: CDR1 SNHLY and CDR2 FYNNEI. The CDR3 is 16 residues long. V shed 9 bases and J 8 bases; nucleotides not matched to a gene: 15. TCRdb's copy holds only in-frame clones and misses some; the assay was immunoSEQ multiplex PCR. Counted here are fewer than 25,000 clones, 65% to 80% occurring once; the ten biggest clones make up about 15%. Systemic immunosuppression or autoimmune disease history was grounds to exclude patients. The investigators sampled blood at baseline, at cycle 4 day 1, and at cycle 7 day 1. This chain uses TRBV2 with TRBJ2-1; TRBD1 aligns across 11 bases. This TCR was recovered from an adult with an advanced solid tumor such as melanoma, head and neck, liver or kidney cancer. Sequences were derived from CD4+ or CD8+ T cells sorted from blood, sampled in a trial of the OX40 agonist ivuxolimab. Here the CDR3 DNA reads TGTGCCAGACGACCCGGGACAGGGGGGTGGTTGGATGAGCAGTTCTTC. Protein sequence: CARRPGTGGWLDEQFF.